This TCR beta chain was sequenced during a study of T-cell reconstitution after alpha-beta-depleted transplantation in children (dated by TCRdb to 2016 to 2018). Broadly, across the study: T-cell immune reconstitution after TCRalphabeta/CD19-depleted allogeneic hematopoietic cell transplantation in children was quantitatively tracked in the study by means of TCR repertoire profiling.

To note about this clonotype: Its specific antigen is unknown. Per-base qualities were not stored, and no clone one base away is much larger.

In the paper's terms, the treatment or condition label means: allogeneic hematopoietic cell transplantation with graft depleted of TCRalphabeta T cells and CD19 B cells. The transplant recipients were children given TCRalphabeta/CD19-depleted allogeneic hematopoietic cell grafts. Libraries were constructed by PCR. The listed sequencing device is Illumina HiSeq 2500. TCR libraries were prepared with molecular barcoding, using unique molecular identifiers to normalize TCRbeta repertoire quantification. The public sequencing data were trimmed at Q25 with fastp and processed into clonotypes with MiXCR by TCRdb, which kept only in-frame beta chains. A single entry per CDR3 protein holds the most common genes and DNA from its merged rows. This sample holds about a million distinct CDR3 sequences; roughly 29% were observed only once. Approximately 30% of the sample goes to the ten largest clones. Inclusive of the bounding cysteine and phenylalanine, the CDR3 is 14 residues long. CDR3 DNA is the only sequence kept; it has 42 bases, read in frame from the first base. V is cut by 6 bases and J by 0 bases, and the space between the germline ends is 15 bases. The germline V gene (reference sequence) sets CDR1 to DFQATT and CDR2 to SNEGSKA.

Paper-wide results and their limitations: The apparently early alphabetaT-cell count recovery about two months after transplant was reportedly dependent on only several hundred rapidly expanded clones derived from non-depleted graft cells. In some patients, high TCRbeta diversity at day 60 was attributed to recipient T cells and intrathymic progenitors that had survived conditioning. Over the following months the frequencies of hyperexpanded clones went down, and after one year T-cell counts and TCRbeta diversity were mostly credited to newly produced T cells.

The receptor was derived from a boy younger than two who had a stem cell transplant for SCID, so the T cells may come from the graft donor. The V and J genes are TRBV20-1 and TRBJ2-7; a confident D gene designation cannot be given. This sample comprised PBMCs, mostly from graft donor cells, obtained 360 days after TCRalphabeta/CD19-depleted stem cell transplant. CDR3 region: CSAARVPFSYEQYF. The DNA reads TGCAGTGCGGCCCGGGTCCCCTTCTCCTACGAGCAGTACTTC.